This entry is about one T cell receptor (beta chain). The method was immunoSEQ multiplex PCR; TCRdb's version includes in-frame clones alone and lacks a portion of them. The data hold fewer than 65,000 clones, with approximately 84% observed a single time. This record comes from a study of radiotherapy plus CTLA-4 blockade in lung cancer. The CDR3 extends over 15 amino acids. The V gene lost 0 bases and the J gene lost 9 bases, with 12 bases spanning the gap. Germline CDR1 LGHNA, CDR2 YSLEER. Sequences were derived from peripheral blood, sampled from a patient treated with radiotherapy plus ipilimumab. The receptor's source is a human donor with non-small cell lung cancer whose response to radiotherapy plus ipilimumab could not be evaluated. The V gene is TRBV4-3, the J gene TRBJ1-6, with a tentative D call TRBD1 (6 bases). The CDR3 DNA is TGCGCCAGCAGCCAAGAAACAGGGTCTATTTCACCCCTCCACTTT. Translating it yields CASSQETGSISPLHF.